This T cell receptor (beta chain) was documented in a study of blood T cell repertoires in COVID-19. This CDR3 has 12 residues. V shed 4 bases, J shed 6 bases, and the junction held 0 bases outside the gene matches. TCRdb's table, derived via immunoSEQ multiplex PCR, lists solely in-frame clones and lacks some. The table has 70,000 to 80,000 clones, around 85% seen once. The V and J genes are TRBV12-3 or TRBV12-4 and TRBJ1-2; 9 positions match TRBD1. The sample taken for sequencing was peripheral blood. The origin of this receptor is a human donor in a cohort sampled during active COVID-19. The CDR3 coding sequence is TGTGCCAGCAGTTGGACAGGGGATGGCTACACCTTC. It codes for CASSWTGDGYTF.